This T cell receptor (beta chain) originates from a study of shared clonotypes between healthy human individuals. Overall study results and limits: Genetic and exposure-history diversity was limited by the few donors.

Note on this clone: Its target is unknown. An end of the junction does not agree with germline; a read error may underlie this.

Every donor, a Caucasian adult, lived in Nashville, Tennessee. For each subset, genomic DNA was distributed in equal portions over several immunoSEQ plates. Per sorted-subset replicate PCR, input was about 180 ng DNA, representing around 30,000 T cell genomes. Clones were read by immunoSEQ multiplex PCR, and TCRdb kept only the in-frame ones, dropping some. The data show 2 million to 2.5 million clones, under 97% seen once. The CDR3 is 11 amino acids. Germline CDR1 and CDR2: MNHEY and SVGAGI. The receptor was derived from a man aged 18 to 29 in good health. V is TRBV6-5 and J is TRBJ1-2, with 9 bases lining up with TRBD1. What was sequenced was naive CD4+ T cells sorted from blood. Subset denoted: CD45RA+ positively selected. This chain's CDR3 is CASSSGQGKNF. Here the CDR3 DNA reads TGTGCCAGCAGTTCCGGACAGGGGAAGAACTTC.